The text below deals with one TCR beta chain. This record comes from a study of control samples from healthy donors and cancer patients. The CDR3 loop spans 14 amino acids. The germline CDR1 and CDR2 sequences are KGHDR and SFDVKD. Deletions cut 8 bases from V and 1 base from J, with 10 bases between. Produced via immunoSEQ multiplex PCR; TCRdb's table is partial and in-frame only. Here the sample table reports some 180,000 clones. The V call is TRBV24-1, the J call TRBJ2-2; possibly TRBD2 for D (6 bases). The sample was blood. The receptor's source is a woman in her twenties or thirties in good health. CDR3 in amino acids: CATTSEMNTGELFF. The CDR3 DNA reads as TGTGCCACCACTAGCGAAATGAACACCGGGGAGCTGTTTTTT.